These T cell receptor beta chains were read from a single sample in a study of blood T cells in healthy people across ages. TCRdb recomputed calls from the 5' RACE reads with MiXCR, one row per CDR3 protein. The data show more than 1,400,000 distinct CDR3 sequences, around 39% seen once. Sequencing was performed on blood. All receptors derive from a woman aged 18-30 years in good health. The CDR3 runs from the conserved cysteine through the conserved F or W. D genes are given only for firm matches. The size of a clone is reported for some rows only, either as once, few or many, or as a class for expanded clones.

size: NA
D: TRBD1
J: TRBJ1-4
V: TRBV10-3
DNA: TGTGCCATCAGTGAGCCGGGACAGGGAAAGAATGAAAAACTGTTTTTT
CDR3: CAISEPGQGKNEKLFF

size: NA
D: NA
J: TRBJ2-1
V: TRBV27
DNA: TGTGCCAGCAGGCCCGGAGGGCGATTGAATGAGCAGTTCTTC
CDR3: CASRPGGRLNEQFF

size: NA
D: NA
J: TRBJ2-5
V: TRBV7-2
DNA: TGTGCCAGCAGCCCCAGTGGGGCGGCTACCTACAATGAGCAGTACTTC
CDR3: CASSPSGAATYNEQYF

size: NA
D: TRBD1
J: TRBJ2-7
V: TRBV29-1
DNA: TGCAGCGTTACAATGCCGGGACAGGGCTACGAGCAGTACTTC
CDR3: CSVTMPGQGYEQYF

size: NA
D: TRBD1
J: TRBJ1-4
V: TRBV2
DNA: TGTGCCAGCAGGAGACAGGGGGCGCTGAGTTCGGGTGAAAAACTGTTTTTT
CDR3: CASRRQGALSSGEKLFF

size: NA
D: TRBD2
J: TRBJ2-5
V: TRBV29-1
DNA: TGCAGCGTTGAGTCTACAGCGGGGGGTACCCAGTACTTC
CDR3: CSVESTAGGTQYF

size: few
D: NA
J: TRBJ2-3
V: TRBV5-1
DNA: TGCGCCAGCAGCTTGATGTGGGGGGGCGCGGATACGCAGTATTTT
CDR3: CASSLMWGGADTQYF

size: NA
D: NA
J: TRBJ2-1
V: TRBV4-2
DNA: TGTGCCAGCAGCCAAGAGCAGTTCTTC
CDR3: CASSQEQFF

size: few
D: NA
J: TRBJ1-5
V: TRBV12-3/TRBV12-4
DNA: TGTGCCAGCAGTTTTAGGTTACATCAGCCCCAGCATTTT
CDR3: CASSFRLHQPQHF

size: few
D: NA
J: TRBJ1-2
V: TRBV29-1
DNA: TGCAGCGTTGTAGAGGGGAGCTACACCTTC
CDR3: CSVVEGSYTF

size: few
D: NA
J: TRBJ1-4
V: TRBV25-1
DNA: TGTGCCAGCAGTCACGGTGCGCGCGAAAAACTGTTTTTT
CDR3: CASSHGAREKLFF

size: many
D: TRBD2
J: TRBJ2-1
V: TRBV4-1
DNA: TGCGCCAGCAGCCAACGGGGGGGCGCTTACAATGAGCAGTTCTTC
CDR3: CASSQRGGAYNEQFF

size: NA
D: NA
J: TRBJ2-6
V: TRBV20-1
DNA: TGCAGTGCTAGAGGGTCCGGGGGAACTGGGGCCAACGTCCCGACTTTC
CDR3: CSARGSGGTGANVPTF

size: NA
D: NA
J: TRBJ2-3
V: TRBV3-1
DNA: TGTGCCAGCAGCCAAGTCCCGGGGGCAGATACGCAGTATTTT
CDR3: CASSQVPGADTQYF

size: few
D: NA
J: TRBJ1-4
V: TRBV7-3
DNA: TGTGCCAGCAGCCCTACCGGGCAGCATAATGAAAAACTGTTTTTT
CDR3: CASSPTGQHNEKLFF

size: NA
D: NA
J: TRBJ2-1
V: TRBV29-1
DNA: TGCAGCGTTGAAAGCGACAGGGAGGGGGAAAATGAGCAGTTCTTC
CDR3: CSVESDREGENEQFF

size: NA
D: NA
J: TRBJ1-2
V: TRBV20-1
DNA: TGCAGTGCTAGAGTCCCAGGGCTGGCTAACTATGGCTACACCTTC
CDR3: CSARVPGLANYGYTF

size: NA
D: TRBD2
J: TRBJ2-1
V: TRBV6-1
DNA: TGTGCCAGCAGGACGGGGGGGGGTGAGCAGTTCTTC
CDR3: CASRTGGGEQFF

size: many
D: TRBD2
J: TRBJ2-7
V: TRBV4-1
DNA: TGCGCCAGCAGCCAAGAGAAGCTTGCCCTAGCGGGAAGAGGGTCTTTGATCGAGCAGTACTTC
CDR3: CASSQEKLALAGRGSLIEQYF

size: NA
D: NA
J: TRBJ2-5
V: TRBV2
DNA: TGTGCCAGCACTCGTTCCGGGGAGACCCAGTACTTC
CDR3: CASTRSGETQYF

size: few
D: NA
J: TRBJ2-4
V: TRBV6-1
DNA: TGTGCCAGCAGTCCCGACAGCAAAAACATTCAGTACTTC
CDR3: CASSPDSKNIQYF

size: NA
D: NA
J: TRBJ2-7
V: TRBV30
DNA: TGTGCCTGGAGTGGTTTTGGAGGGCTCCGGGGCATAAACGAGCAGTACTTC
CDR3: CAWSGFGGLRGINEQYF

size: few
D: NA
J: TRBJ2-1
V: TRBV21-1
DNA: TGTGCCAGCAGCAAAGGGAAGGGAAGGGGTTACAATGAGCAGTTCTTC
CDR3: CASSKGKGRGYNEQFF

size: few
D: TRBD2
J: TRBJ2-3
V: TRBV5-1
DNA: TGCGCCAGCAGCCCTGGGGTCGGGGGGAACACAGATACGCAGTATTTT
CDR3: CASSPGVGGNTDTQYF

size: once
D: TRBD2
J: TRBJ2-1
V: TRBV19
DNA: TGTGCCAGTAGTATCGTGACAGCCTCTAGCGGGGTAAATAATGAGCAGTTCTTC
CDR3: CASSIVTASSGVNNEQFF

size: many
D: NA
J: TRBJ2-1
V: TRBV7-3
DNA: TGTGCCAGCAGCTTAACGACCTACAATGAGCAGTTCTTC
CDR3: CASSLTTYNEQFF

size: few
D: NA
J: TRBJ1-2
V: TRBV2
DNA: TGTGCCAGCAGTGACCCGAGCAATAACTATGGCTACACCTTC
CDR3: CASSDPSNNYGYTF

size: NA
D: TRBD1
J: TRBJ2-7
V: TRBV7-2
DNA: TGTGCCAGCAGCTTCCTCGGGACAGGGTCCTACGAGCAGTACTTC
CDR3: CASSFLGTGSYEQYF

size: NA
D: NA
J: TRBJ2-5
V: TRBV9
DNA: TGTGCCAGCAGCGTAGCGGGGGCCCAAGGGACCCAGTACTTC
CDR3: CASSVAGAQGTQYF

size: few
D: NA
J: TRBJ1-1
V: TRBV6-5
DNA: TGTGCCAGCAGTTATCGCCCGGGGGGGAACACTGAAGCTTTCTTT
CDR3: CASSYRPGGNTEAFF

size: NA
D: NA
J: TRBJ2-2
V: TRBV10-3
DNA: TGTGCCACCGCAGGGGTCGGAGCGAGCACCGGGGAGCTGTTTTTT
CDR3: CATAGVGASTGELFF